A selection of T cell receptor beta chains follows, all from one sample in a study of identical twins. TCRdb ran MiXCR on the 5' RACE reads and lists one entry per CDR3 protein. The data show some 240,000 distinct CDR3 sequences, with under 12% seen just once and about a tenth held by the top ten. The sample consisted of memory T cells sorted from blood. The receptors here all came from a man aged 45 to 65 in good health. The CDR3 runs from the conserved cysteine through the conserved F or W. The D gene is left open where the match is weak. Clone size is not always given. Where it is, it says once, few, many or a class for expanded clones.

clone_size j_call d_call v_call cdr3_length cdr3_nt cdr3_aa
few TRBJ2-5 TRBD1 TRBV24-1 13 TGTGCCACCAGTCGACAGGGGGAAGAGACCCAGTACTTC CATSRQGEETQYF
NA TRBJ2-1 NA TRBV27 15 NA CASSSSTGHYNEQFF
NA TRBJ1-1 TRBD1 TRBV7-2 14 TGTGCCAGCAGCGCCCGACAGGGGAGGGCTGAAGCTTTCTTT CASSARQGRAEAFF
NA TRBJ1-2 NA TRBV4-3 12 TGCGCCAGCAGCCATGGGGACACCGGCTACACCTTC CASSHGDTGYTF
many TRBJ2-3 NA TRBV6-9 19 TGTGCCAGCAGTTATTCTGGCAGCCTCCCGTGTCTTAGCACAGATACGCAGTATTTT CASSYSGSLPCLSTDTQYF
few TRBJ2-2 NA TRBV10-1 16 TGCGCCAGCAGTGTGCGAGGGGGGTGGAACACCGGGGAGCTGTTTTTT CASSVRGGWNTGELFF
NA TRBJ2-5 NA TRBV20-1 14 TGCAGTGCTAGACCGGGGGGCCCTCTCCAGACCCAGTACTTC CSARPGGPLQTQYF
NA TRBJ2-7 NA TRBV5-1 12 TGCGCCAGCAGCCCTTCTGGCGCAAGGATCTTCTTC CASSPSGARIFF
few TRBJ1-5 TRBD1 TRBV28 17 TGTGCCAGCAGTTTCAAGACAGGGGGAACGTTCGATCAGCCCCAGCATTTT CASSFKTGGTFDQPQHF
few TRBJ2-5 NA TRBV15 16 TGTGCCACCAGCAGAGATCGACTAGGGGGCTTCGGGACCCAGTACTTC CATSRDRLGGFGTQYF
many TRBJ1-2 NA TRBV4-2 15 TGTGCCAGCACCCCCGACGCCAAGACTAACTATGGCTACACCTTC CASTPDAKTNYGYTF
few TRBJ1-6 NA TRBV14 14 TGTGCCAGCAGCCAACAGGGTATTAACTCACCCCTCCACTTT CASSQQGINSPLHF
NA TRBJ2-7 NA TRBV7-9 14 TGTGCCAGCAGCTCCAGAAACACCCCTCACGAGCAGTACTTC CASSSRNTPHEQYF
few TRBJ1-1 NA TRBV20-1 15 TGCAGTGCTAGAGGTGCCCGGGTAGAGGACACTGAAGCTTTCTTT CSARGARVEDTEAFF
few TRBJ2-1 TRBD2 TRBV9 15 TGTGCCAGCAGCGTATCCAGCGGGAGGTACAATGAGCAGTTCTTC CASSVSSGRYNEQFF
many TRBJ2-1 NA TRBV4-3 15 TGCGCCAGCAGCCAAGATCGGGGGGCGTACAATGAGCAGTTCTTC CASSQDRGAYNEQFF
few TRBJ1-2 NA TRBV20-1 13 TGCAGTGCTAGAGGGTTGCTCCCCCTTGGCTACACCTTC CSARGLLPLGYTF
many TRBJ2-1 NA TRBV4-1 15 TGCGCCAGCAGTATGGGGCAGAGCTCCTACAATGAGCAGTTCTTC CASSMGQSSYNEQFF
many TRBJ2-1 TRBD2 TRBV4-1 16 TGCGCCAGCAGCCAAGGACTAGCGGGGGGGTACAATGAGCAGTTCTTC CASSQGLAGGYNEQFF
once TRBJ1-2 NA TRBV5-1 15 TGCGCCAGCAGCTTGGCCTTCGGGCAGGGGATGAGCTACACCTTC CASSLAFGQGMSYTF
many TRBJ2-7 NA TRBV6-5 13 TGTGCCAGCAGGTATGGGGGAACGTACGAGCAGTACTTC CASRYGGTYEQYF
NA TRBJ2-3 TRBD1 TRBV5-1 16 TGCGCCAGCAGCGTAAGAACAGGGGCCCAGAGTGGTACGCAGTATTTT CASSVRTGAQSGTQYF
NA TRBJ2-2 TRBD1 TRBV9 15 TGTGCCAGCAGCGTCGGGACAGTGCACACCGGGGAGCTGTTTTTT CASSVGTVHTGELFF
many TRBJ2-5 NA TRBV5-6 13 TGTGCCAGCAGCTTTACGGGTCAAGAGACCCAGTACTTC CASSFTGQETQYF
few TRBJ2-3 TRBD2 TRBV4-1 14 TGCGCCAGCAGCCAAGCCCCGGGGGGAGATACGCAGTATTTT CASSQAPGGDTQYF
many TRBJ2-3 NA TRBV15 13 TGTGCCACCAGCAGAGGGGGGCTAGATACGCAGTATTTT CATSRGGLDTQYF
many TRBJ2-7 TRBD2 TRBV5-1 14 TGCGCCAGCAGCTTGGGCGGGGAGGGCTACGAGCAGTACTTC CASSLGGEGYEQYF
NA TRBJ1-2 NA TRBV18 13 TGTGCCAGCTCACCAAAGCGGGGCGCTGGCTACACCTTC CASSPKRGAGYTF
NA TRBJ2-7 TRBD1 TRBV28 13 TGTGCCAGCAGTTTAGACAGGGTCCTCGAGCAGTACTTC CASSLDRVLEQYF
few TRBJ1-4 TRBD1 TRBV20-1 13 TGCAGTGCTAAAGGGGACAGTAATGAAAAACTGTTTTTT CSAKGDSNEKLFF
many TRBJ1-1 NA TRBV12-3/TRBV12-4 12 TGTGCCAGCAGCAATGGACTAAATGAAGCTTTCTTT CASSNGLNEAFF
few TRBJ2-1 TRBD2 TRBV20-1 16 TGCAGTGCTTTACTAGCGGGGGGGCCAAGGTCCAATGAGCAGTTCTTC CSALLAGGPRSNEQFF
few TRBJ2-7 NA TRBV6-6 12 TGTGCCAGCAGATTCGGACCGTCCGAGCAGTACTTC CASRFGPSEQYF
NA TRBJ1-5 NA TRBV12-3/TRBV12-4 14 TGTGCCAGCAGTTTACGGGGTCAGAAACAGCCCCAGCATTTT CASSLRGQKQPQHF
NA TRBJ2-5 NA TRBV6-1 16 TGTGCCAGCGCCACTGGACGGGGGCTGGGGGCAGAGACCCAGTACTTC CASATGRGLGAETQYF
NA TRBJ2-5 TRBD2 TRBV20-1 16 TGCAGTGCTAACCGGGGAGGGACTGGGGGTTGGGAGACCCAGTACTTC CSANRGGTGGWETQYF
few TRBJ2-3 NA TRBV29-1 16 TGCAGCGTCCTCCGCTCCTCAGGGTTTGGCACAGATACGCAGTATTTT CSVLRSSGFGTDTQYF
many TRBJ2-2 TRBD1 TRBV4-1 15 TGCGCCAGCAGCCAAAAACAGGGGTGGGCCGGGGAGCTGTTTTTT CASSQKQGWAGELFF
NA TRBJ2-1 TRBD2 TRBV20-1 17 TGCAGTGCTAGAGGTCTGGAGCGACTAGCCCTCTACAATGAGCAGTTCTTC CSARGLERLALYNEQFF
few TRBJ1-1 NA TRBV4-1 15 TGCGCCAGCAGCCAGACAGTTGAGATGAACACTGAAGCTTTCTTT CASSQTVEMNTEAFF
NA TRBJ1-1 NA TRBV15 15 TGTGCCACCAGCAGAGATAAGGGGCAAAACACTGAAGCTTTCTTT CATSRDKGQNTEAFF
NA TRBJ2-3 TRBD2 TRBV4-1 17 TGCGCCAGCAGCCGAAACCTTTTGGGGGACGGCGGGGGTACGCAGTATTTT CASSRNLLGDGGGTQYF
NA TRBJ2-3 TRBD2 TRBV7-8 16 TGTGCCAGCAGCTTACGAGCGGGGGCCCCCAAAGATACGCAGTATTTT CASSLRAGAPKDTQYF
many TRBJ2-5 NA TRBV6-2/TRBV6-3 15 TGTGCCAGCGCCCGGAGGGCGGGAAGAGGGGAGACCCAGTACTTC CASARRAGRGETQYF
few TRBJ2-3 NA TRBV7-9 13 TGTGCCAGCAGCTTAGAAGAAGCCGATACGCAGTATTTT CASSLEEADTQYF
NA TRBJ1-4 NA TRBV7-2 11 TGTGCCAGCAGCTTAGATCAAAAACTGTTTTTT CASSLDQKLFF
few TRBJ2-2 NA TRBV7-2 15 TGTGCCAGCAATCACCGGGACAAGAACACCGGGGAGCTGTTTTTT CASNHRDKNTGELFF
many TRBJ2-7 TRBD2 TRBV4-1 15 TGCGCCAGCAGCCAAGACTTCCTAGCGGGGGTCGAGCAGTACTTC CASSQDFLAGVEQYF
few TRBJ1-2 NA TRBV28 12 TGTGCCAGCAGTTTACCTGGGAATGGCTACACCTTC CASSLPGNGYTF
NA TRBJ1-5 NA TRBV28 17 TGTGCCAGCAGTTTATGGGCAGGGGTTAATAGCAATCAGCCCCAGCATTTT CASSLWAGVNSNQPQHF
many TRBJ2-1 NA TRBV7-2 13 TGTGCCAGCAACCACGGGTCTGTGGATGAGCAGTTCTTC CASNHGSVDEQFF